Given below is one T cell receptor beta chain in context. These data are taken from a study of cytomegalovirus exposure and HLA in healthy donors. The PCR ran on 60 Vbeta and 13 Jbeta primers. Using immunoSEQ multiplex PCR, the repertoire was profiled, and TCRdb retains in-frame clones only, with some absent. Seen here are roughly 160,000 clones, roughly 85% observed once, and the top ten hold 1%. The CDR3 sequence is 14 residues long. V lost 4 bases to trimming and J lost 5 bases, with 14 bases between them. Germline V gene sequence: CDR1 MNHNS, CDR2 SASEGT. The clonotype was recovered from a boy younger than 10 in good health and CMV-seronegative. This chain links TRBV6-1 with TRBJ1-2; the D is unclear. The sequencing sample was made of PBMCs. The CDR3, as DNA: TGTGCCAGCAGTGTCCCTCCCGGGGAGTATGGCTACACCTTC. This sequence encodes CASSVPPGEYGYTF.